This section outlines one T cell receptor (beta chain) sequence together with its context. What it recognizes is unknown. The source of the sample is a study of cytomegalovirus exposure and HLA in healthy donors. Findings and limits, study-wide: The study recorded 160 or so TCR beta chains that were cytomegalovirus-associated.

This PCR relied on a set of 60 Vbeta primers and 13 Jbeta primers. Original methodology: Per a later analysis, the number of unique TCR beta chains was approximately 73 million, of which 10 million to 11 million were shared. Assay used: immunoSEQ multiplex PCR; TCRdb lists only in-frame clones, some missing. V and J calls and clone size follow that table, whereas D and trimming were derived from the DNA. The profile shows some 180,000 clones, more than 60% of them singletons. The CDR3 has 15 amino acids. Trimming at V came to 5 bases and at J to 0 bases, leaving 5 bases not matched to a gene. Germline V gives CDR1 MDHEN, CDR2 SYDVKM.

This receptor was identified in a woman aged 55-75 years in good health and CMV-seropositive. Sequencing was performed on PBMCs. The chain uses TRBV28 and TRBJ2-3, with TRBD1 matching 7 bases. CDR3 residues: CASSPDRTSTDTQYF. DNA of the CDR3: TGTGCCAGCAGTCCGGACAGGACGAGCACAGATACGCAGTATTTT.